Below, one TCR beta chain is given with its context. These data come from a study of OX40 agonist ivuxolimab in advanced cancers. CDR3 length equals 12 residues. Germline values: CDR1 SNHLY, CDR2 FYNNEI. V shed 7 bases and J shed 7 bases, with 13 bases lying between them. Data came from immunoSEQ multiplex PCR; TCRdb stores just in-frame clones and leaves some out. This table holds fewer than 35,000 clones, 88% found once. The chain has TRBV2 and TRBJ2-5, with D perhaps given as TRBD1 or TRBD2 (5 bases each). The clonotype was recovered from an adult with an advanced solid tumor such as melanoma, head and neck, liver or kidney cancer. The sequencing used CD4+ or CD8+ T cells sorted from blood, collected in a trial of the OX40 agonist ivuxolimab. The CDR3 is CASTPGDGTQYF. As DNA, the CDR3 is TGTGCCAGCACCCCTGGGGACGGGACCCAGTACTTC.